The source of this T cell receptor (beta chain) is a study of blood T cell repertoires in COVID-19. Across the whole study: Samples representing acute and convalescent COVID-19 were sourced from the United States, Italy and Spain. PBMCs, B-cell-depleted T cells, or T cells were the source of the cDNA or gDNA that made up the material.

Original data processing: Amplification with reference gene primers provided the estimates of nucleated cell counts. Clones were sequenced by immunoSEQ multiplex PCR, and TCRdb holds only the in-frame ones, with some missing. The V and J calls and clone size were taken over from that table, and D and trimming were inferred from the DNA. There are over 140,000 clones in the sample; 70% to 80% occur only once, and 4.5% lies in the top ten. Germline CDR1 and CDR2: MDHEN and SYDVKM. The CDR3 has 17 residues. V was pared by 3 bases and J by 3 bases, with 9 bases of the junction left unmatched. The material sequenced was peripheral blood. This TCR was sampled from a woman of 80 years or more with active or convalescent COVID-19. The V and J genes are TRBV28 and TRBJ1-2, with 11 bases fitting TRBD1. CDR3 amino acids: CASSFPSGQGAYYGYTF. In nucleotides, the CDR3 is TGTGCCAGCAGTTTCCCAAGTGGACAGGGGGCATACTATGGCTACACCTTC.